This T cell receptor (beta chain) derives from a study of OX40 agonist ivuxolimab in advanced cancers. Study-wide context: From roughly 20 to 85 years was the age range, with a mean of about 54 years, and around 83% were male.

The study, taken as a whole, reports: Low levels of normalized T-cell clonal expansion also appeared in some nonresponders.

Peripheral blood came from all dose cohorts at three timepoints. The data were produced by immunoSEQ multiplex PCR, yet TCRdb's version contains in-frame clones alone and is incomplete. Of fewer than 30,000 clones listed, about 85% are singletons. This clone was counted once. Its antigen is as yet unknown. The sample here was CD4+ or CD8+ T cells sorted from blood, taken in a trial of the OX40 agonist ivuxolimab. This TCR came from an adult with an advanced solid tumor such as melanoma, head and neck, liver or kidney cancer.

For the CDR3, the DNA is TGCGCCAGCAGTTTTTTACGGATCGGGACAGCAGCGATCGAGCAGTACTTC. Translating it yields CASSFLRIGTAAIEQYF. The chain uses TRBV5-1 and TRBJ2-7, with 7 bases aligning to TRBD1. V was pared by 5 bases and J by 6 bases, with 20 bases of the junction left unmatched. CDR1 and CDR2 (germline): SGHRS, YFSETQ. The CDR3 extends over 17 amino acids.